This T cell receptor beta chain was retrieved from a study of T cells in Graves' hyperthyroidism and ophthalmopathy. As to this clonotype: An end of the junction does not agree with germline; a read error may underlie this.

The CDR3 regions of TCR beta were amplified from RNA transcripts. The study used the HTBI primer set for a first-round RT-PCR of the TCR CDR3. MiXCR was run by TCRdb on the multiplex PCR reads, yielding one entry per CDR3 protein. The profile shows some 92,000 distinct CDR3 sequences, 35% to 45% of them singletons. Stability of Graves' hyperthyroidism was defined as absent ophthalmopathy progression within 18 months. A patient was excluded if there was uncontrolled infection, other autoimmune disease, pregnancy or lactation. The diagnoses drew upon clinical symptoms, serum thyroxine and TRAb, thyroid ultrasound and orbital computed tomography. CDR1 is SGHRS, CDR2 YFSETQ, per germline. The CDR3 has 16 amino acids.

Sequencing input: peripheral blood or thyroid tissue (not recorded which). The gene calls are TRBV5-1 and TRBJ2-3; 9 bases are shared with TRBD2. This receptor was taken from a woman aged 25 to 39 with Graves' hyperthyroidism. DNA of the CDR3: TGTGCCAGCAACTCCCCTAGCGGGACCAGCACAGATACGCAGTATTTT. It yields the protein CASNSPSGTSTDTQYF.